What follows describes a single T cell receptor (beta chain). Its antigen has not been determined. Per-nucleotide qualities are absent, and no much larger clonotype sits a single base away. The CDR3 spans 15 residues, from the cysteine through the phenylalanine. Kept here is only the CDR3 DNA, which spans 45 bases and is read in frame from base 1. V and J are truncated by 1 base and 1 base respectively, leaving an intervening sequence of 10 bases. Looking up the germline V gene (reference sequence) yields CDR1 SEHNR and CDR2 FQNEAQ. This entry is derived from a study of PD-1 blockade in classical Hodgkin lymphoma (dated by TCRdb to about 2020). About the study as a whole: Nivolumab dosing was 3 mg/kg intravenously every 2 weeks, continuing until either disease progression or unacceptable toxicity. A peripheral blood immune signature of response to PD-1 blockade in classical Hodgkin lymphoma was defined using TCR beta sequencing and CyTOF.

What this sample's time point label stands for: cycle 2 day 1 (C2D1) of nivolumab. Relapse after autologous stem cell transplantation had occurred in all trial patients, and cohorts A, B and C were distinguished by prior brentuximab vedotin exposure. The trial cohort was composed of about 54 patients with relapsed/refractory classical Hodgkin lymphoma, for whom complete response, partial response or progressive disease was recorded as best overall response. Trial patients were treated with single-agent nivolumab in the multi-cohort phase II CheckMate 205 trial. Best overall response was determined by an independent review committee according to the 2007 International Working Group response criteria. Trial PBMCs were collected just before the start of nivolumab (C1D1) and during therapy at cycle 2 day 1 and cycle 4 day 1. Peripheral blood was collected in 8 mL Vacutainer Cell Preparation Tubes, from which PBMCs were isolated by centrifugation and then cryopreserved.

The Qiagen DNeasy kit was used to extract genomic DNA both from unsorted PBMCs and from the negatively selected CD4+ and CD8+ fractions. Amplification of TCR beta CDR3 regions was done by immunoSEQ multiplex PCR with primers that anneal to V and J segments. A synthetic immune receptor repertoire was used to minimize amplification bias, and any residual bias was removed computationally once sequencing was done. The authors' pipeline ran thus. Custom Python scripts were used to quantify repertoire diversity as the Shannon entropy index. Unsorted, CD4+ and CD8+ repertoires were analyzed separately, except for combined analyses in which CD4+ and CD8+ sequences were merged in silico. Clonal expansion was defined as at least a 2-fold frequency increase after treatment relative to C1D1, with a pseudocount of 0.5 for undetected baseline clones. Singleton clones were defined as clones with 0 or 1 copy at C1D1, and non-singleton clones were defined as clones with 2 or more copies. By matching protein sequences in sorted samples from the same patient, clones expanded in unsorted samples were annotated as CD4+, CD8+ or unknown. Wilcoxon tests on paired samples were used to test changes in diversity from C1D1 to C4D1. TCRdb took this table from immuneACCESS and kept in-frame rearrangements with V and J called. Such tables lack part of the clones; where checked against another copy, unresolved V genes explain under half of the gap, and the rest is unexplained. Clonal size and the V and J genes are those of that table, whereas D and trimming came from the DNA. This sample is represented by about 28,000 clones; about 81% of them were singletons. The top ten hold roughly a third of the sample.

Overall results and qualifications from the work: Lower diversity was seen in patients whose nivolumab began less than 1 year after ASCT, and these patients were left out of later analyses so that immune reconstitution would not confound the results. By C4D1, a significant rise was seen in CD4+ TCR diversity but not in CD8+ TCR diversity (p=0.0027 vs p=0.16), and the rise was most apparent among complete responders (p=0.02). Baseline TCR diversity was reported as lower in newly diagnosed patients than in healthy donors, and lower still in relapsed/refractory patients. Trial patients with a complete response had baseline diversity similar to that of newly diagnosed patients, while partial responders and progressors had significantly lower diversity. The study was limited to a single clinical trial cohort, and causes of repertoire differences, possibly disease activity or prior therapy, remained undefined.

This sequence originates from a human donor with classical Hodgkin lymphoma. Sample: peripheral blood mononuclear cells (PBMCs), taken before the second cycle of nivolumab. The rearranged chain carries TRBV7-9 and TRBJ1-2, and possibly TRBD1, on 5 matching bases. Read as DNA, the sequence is TGTGCCAGCAGCTTAGATTTCAGGGTTAACTATGGCTACACCTTC. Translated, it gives CASSLDFRVNYGYTF. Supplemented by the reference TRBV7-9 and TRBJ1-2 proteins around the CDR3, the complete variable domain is DTGVSQNPRHKITKRGQNVTFRCDPISEHNRLYWYRQTLGQGPEFLTYFQNEAQLEKSRLLSDRFSAERPKGSFSTLEIQRTEQGDSAMYLCASSLDFRVNYGYTFGSGTRLTVV.